This T cell receptor (beta chain) was sequenced for a study of T cells in Graves' hyperthyroidism and ophthalmopathy. The CDR3 loop spans 13 amino acids. V was cut by 3 bases and J by 5 bases, with 10 bases left in between. Fresh peripheral blood, roughly 9.3 ml, was the source of the PBMCs. It was RNA transcripts that yielded the amplified TCR beta CDR3 regions. First-round RT-PCR of the TCR CDR3 relied on the HTBI primer set. MiXCR, run by TCRdb on the multiplex PCR reads, gives a single entry per CDR3 protein. The sample has about 520,000 distinct CDR3 sequences; around a quarter are singletons. Study-wide results and limits: Among clonotypes expanded in thyroid above 0.001, most were also found in blood.

This clonotype was detected ten times or more. What it binds is not known. This rearrangement joins TRBV12-3 or TRBV12-4 to TRBJ2-5; D perhaps matches TRBD2 (6 bases). The source is a woman aged 25 to 39 with Graves' ophthalmopathy. The material sequenced was blood. In nucleotides, the CDR3 is TGTGCCAGCAGTTTCAGCGGAGGGGAGACCCAGTACTTC. Protein product: CASSFSGGETQYF.